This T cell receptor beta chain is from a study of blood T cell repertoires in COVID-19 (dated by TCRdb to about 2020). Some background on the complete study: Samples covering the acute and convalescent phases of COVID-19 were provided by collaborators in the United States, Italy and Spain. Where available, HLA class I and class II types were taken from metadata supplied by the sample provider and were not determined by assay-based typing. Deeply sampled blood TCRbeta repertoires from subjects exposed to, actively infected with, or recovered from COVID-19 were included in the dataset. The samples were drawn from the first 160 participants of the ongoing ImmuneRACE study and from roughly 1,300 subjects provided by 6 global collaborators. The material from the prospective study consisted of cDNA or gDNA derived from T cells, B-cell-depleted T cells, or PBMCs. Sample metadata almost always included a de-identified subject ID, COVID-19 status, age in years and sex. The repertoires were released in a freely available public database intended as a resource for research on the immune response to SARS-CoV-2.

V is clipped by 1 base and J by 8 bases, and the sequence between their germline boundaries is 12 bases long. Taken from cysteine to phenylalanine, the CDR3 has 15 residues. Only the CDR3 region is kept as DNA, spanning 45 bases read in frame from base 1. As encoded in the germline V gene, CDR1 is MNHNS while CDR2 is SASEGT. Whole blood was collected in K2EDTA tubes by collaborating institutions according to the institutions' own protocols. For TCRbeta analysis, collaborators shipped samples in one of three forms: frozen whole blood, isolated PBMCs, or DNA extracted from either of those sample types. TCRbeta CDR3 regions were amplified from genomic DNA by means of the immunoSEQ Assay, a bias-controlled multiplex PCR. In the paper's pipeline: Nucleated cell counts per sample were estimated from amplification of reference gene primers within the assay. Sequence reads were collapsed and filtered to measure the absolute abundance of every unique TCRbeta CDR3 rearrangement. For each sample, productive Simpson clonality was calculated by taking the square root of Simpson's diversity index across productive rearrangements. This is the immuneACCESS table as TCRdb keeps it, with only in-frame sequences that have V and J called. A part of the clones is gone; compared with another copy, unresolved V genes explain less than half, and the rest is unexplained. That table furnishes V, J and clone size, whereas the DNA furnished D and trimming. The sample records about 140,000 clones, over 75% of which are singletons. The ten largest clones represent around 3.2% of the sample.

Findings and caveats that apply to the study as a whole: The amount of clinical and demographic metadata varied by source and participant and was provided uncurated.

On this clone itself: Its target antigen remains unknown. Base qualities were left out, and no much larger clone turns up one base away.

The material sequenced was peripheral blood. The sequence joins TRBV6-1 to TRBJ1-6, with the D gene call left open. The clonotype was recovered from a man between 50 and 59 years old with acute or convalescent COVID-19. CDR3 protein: CASSEVGGLDSPLHF. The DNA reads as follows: TGTGCCAGCAGTGAAGTCGGTGGTCTGGATTCACCCCTCCACTTT.